The 10 T cell receptor beta chains reported below all come from one sample, sequenced in a study of cytomegalovirus exposure and HLA in healthy donors. Vbeta (60) and Jbeta (13) primers were used in the PCR. The method was immunoSEQ multiplex PCR; TCRdb's version includes in-frame clones alone and lacks a portion of them. The sample lists about 160,000 clones, roughly 80% occurring once. Input material: PBMCs. The receptors originated from a boy between 2 and 10 years old in good health and CMV-seronegative.

J is TRBJ2-7 and V is TRBV4-2; 8 bases agree with TRBD2. The CDR3 is 15 amino acids. The J segment lost 3 bases and the V segment lost 0 bases, leaving 4 bases of the junction unmatched. Germline lookup yields CDR1 LGHNA and CDR2 YNFKEQ. The CDR3 loop reads CASSQEGTRGYEQYF. CDR3 sequence (DNA): TGTGCCAGCAGCCAAGAAGGGACTAGGGGCTACGAGCAGTACTTC.

This clone occurred once. V usage is TRBV6-4 and J usage is TRBJ2-2; D not certain. V was shortened by 3 bases and J by 5 bases, with 7 bases between the two germline ends. Germline assignment: CDR1 MRHNA and CDR2 SNTAGT. CDR3 length: 13 residues. The CDR3 region has the DNA TGTGCCAGCAGTGAATCCGTAACCGGGGAGCTGTTTTTT. Amino acids: CASSESVTGELFF.

The chain recombines TRBV6-6 with TRBJ1-5; 7 bases fit TRBD1. Germline V gene data show CDR1 as MNHNY and CDR2 as SVGAGI (reference sequence). The CDR3 extends over 14 amino acids. V gave up 6 bases and J gave up 4 bases; unmatched junction bases: 6. The CDR3 DNA reads as TGTGCCAGCAGCCGGACAGGCGTAAATCAGCCCCAGCATTTT. It codes for CASSRTGVNQPQHF.

This clone is a singleton in its sample. The chain has TRBV5-4 and TRBJ2-3, with 10 nucleotides matching TRBD2. V dropped 3 bases and J dropped 3; count of bases not matched to a gene: 4. CDR1 and CDR2 from the germline V gene are SGHNT and YYREEE (reference sequence). This CDR3 comprises 15 residues. This CDR3 is CASSWSGRGTDTQYF. CDR3 DNA: TGTGCCAGCAGCTGGAGCGGGAGGGGTACAGATACGCAGTATTTT. The variable domain in full, completed from reference TRBV5-4 and TRBJ2-3, reads ETGVTQSPTHLIKTRGQQVTLRCSSQSGHNTVSWYQQALGQGPQFIFQYYREEENGRGNFPPRFSGLQFPNYSSELNVNALELDDSALYLCASSWSGRGTDTQYFGPGTRLTVL.

This clone has a handful of counts. The chain recombines TRBV10-2 with TRBJ1-5, with a weak D call TRBD1 (6 bases). V was clipped by 4 bases and J by 4 bases, with 8 bases between them. The CDR3 sequence is 13 residues long. Germline CDR1 is WSHSY and CDR2 is SAAADI. The CDR3 is CASSGGHNQPQHF. The CDR3 DNA follows: TGCGCCAGCAGTGGGGGACATAATCAGCCCCAGCATTTT.

The chain joins TRBV29-1 to TRBJ1-2; 8 nucleotides agree with TRBD1. This CDR3 spans 11 amino acids. Germline CDR1 reads SQVTM; CDR2 reads ANQGSEA. Trimming cost V 7 bases and J 8 bases; bases outside gene matches: 6. The CDR3: CSAKGQVGYTF. In nucleotides, the CDR3 is TGCAGCGCCAAGGGACAGGTCGGCTACACCTTC.

The chain carries TRBV10-3 and TRBJ2-5; 8 bases align to TRBD1. V gave up 5 bases and J gave up 3 bases; unmatched junction bases: 8. The CDR3 length is 15 residues. Germline CDR1 ENHRY, CDR2 SYGVKD. The CDR3 is CAISKAGGEEETQYF. DNA of the CDR3: TGTGCCATCAGTAAAGCAGGGGGCGAGGAAGAGACCCAGTACTTC.

The chain uses TRBV4-1 and TRBJ2-5; TRBD2 matches at 8 bases. From germline, CDR1 is MGHRA and CDR2 YSYEKL. This CDR3 is 18 amino acids long. Trimming took 0 bases from V and 3 from J; bases not matched to a gene: 12. The CDR3 nucleotides are TGCGCCAGCAGCCAAGATCGCCTAGCGGGCAGAAGTGAAGAGACCCAGTACTTC. It encodes CASSQDRLAGRSEETQYF.

The chain combines TRBV11-3 with TRBJ2-3; TRBD1 matches at 10 bases. Germline loops: CDR1 SGHNT, CDR2 YENEEA. Losses at the gene ends were 5 bases for V and 3 bases for J; bases not matched to a gene: 5. This CDR3 has 15 residues. DNA of the CDR3: TGTGCCAGCAGCCCCGGGACAGGGGTGACAGATACGCAGTATTTT. Residues: CASSPGTGVTDTQYF.

V is TRBV10-2 and J is TRBJ1-2; perhaps TRBD1 as D (6 bases). In germline, CDR1 is WSHSY, CDR2 SAAADI. The CDR3 covers 15 residues. V dropped 4 bases and J dropped 6 bases, with 18 bases sitting between them. This CDR3 is CASSVRTAQSNGYTF. The CDR3 bases are TGCGCCAGCAGTGTAAGGACAGCGCAATCTAATGGCTACACCTTC.